The next 25 T cell receptor beta chains were all read from a single sample in a study of T-cell reconstitution after alpha-beta-depleted transplantation in children. The library targeted TCRbeta and was prepared with unique molecular identifiers. From the PCR reads, TCRdb called clonotypes with MiXCR, one entry per CDR3 protein. Here the sample spans 420,000 or so distinct CDR3 sequences, around 9.9% being singletons. Sequencing was performed on PBMCs from the stem cell graft donor, taken from the stem cell graft. These receptors were collected from a human donor who donated a stem cell graft to a child with acute myeloid leukemia.

This clonotype was seen repeatedly, ten times or more. The genes are TRBV9 and TRBJ2-3; D ambiguous. V lost 4 bases to trimming and J lost 3 bases, with 9 bases between them. The germline V gene encodes CDR1 SGDLS and CDR2 YYNGEE. The CDR3 totals 13 residues. The CDR3 sequence is CASSTRFTDTQYF. The CDR3 DNA follows: TGTGCCAGCAGCACGAGGTTTACAGATACGCAGTATTTT.

The chain employs TRBV6-1 and TRBJ2-6; D ambiguous. Between the trimmed V and J ends, which lost 6 bases and 0 bases, there was a span of 6 bases. CDR1 MNHNS and CDR2 SASEGT come from the germline V gene. The CDR3 runs 14 residues. The CDR3 sequence is CASSTISGANVLTF. The CDR3 nucleotides read TGTGCCAGCAGCACGATCTCTGGGGCCAACGTCCTGACTTTC.

The V and J genes are TRBV30 and TRBJ1-1, with D unclear. There are 11 residues in the CDR3. The V end lost 4 bases, the J end lost 9 bases, and 12 bases lay between the germline ends. Germline lookup yields CDR1 GTSNPN and CDR2 SVGIG (reference sequence). The DNA for the CDR3 is TGTGCCTGGATCACCCCTGGCAAAGCTTTCTTT. As protein: CAWITPGKAFF.

A few counts support this clonotype. The chain recombines TRBV5-1 with TRBJ1-2, with 9 bases matching TRBD1. The junction had 4 bases not matched to a gene; V was cut back by 0 bases and J by 7 bases. The length of the CDR3 is 14 residues. The germline gives CDR1 SGHRS, CDR2 YFSETQ. The CDR3 loop is CASSLAGTGFGYTF. In DNA, the CDR3 is TGCGCCAGCAGCTTGGCCGGGACAGGGTTTGGCTACACCTTC.

This clonotype has only a few counts. The rearrangement joins TRBV16 to TRBJ1-5; 7 nucleotides match TRBD1. CDR1 and CDR2 (germline): KGHSY, FQNENV. Trimming at V came to 8 bases and at J to 7 bases, leaving 8 bases not matched to a gene. This CDR3 spans 13 amino acids. CDR3 DNA: TGTGCCAGCGGGGAGACAGGGTTCCAGCCCCAGCATTTT. This translates into CASGETGFQPQHF. Looking up the rest from reference TRBV16 and TRBJ1-5 gives the full variable domain: GEEVAQTPKHLVRGEGQKAKLYCAPIKGHSYVFWYQQVLKNEFKFLISFQNENVFDETGMPKERFSAKCLPNSPCSLEIQATKLEDSAVYFCASGETGFQPQHFGDGTRLSIL.

This clonotype was picked up a small number of times. The chain has TRBV12-3 or TRBV12-4 and TRBJ2-7; D is possibly TRBD1 or TRBD2 (5 bases each). The CDR3 contains 14 residues. Trimming cost V 6 bases and J 6 bases, with 18 bases left between them. The CDR3 sequence is CASSPLTLGAEQYF. The CDR3 bases are TGTGCCAGCAGCCCACTCACCCTCGGGGCCGAGCAGTACTTC.

This clonotype has a handful of counts. V gene TRBV20-1 combines with J gene TRBJ2-3; D ambiguous. The CDR3 loop spans 10 amino acids. Trimming took 6 bases from V and 6 from J, leaving 7 bases between them. CDR1 DFQATT and CDR2 SNEGSKA come from the germline V gene (reference sequence). The CDR3 sequence is CSAAVDTQYF. CDR3 coding DNA: TGCAGTGCCGCAGTGGATACGCAGTATTTT.

Written as DNA, the CDR3 is TGCAGTGCTAGGGGGGACAGGGGGAGGGTTGTTGGCTACACCTTC. Protein sequence: CSARGDRGRVVGYTF. V gene TRBV20-1 combines with J gene TRBJ1-2, with 11 positions matching TRBD1. After removal of 3 bases from V and 7 bases from J, the junction contained 10 bases not matched to a gene. Germline-derived CDR1 and CDR2 are DFQATT and SNEGSKA (reference sequence). The CDR3 covers 15 residues.

The chain carries TRBV24-1 and TRBJ1-1, with D possibly TRBD1 on 5 matching bases. The germline gives CDR1 KGHDR, CDR2 SFDVKD. This CDR3 has 13 residues. Trimming shortened V by 5 bases and J by 3 bases, and 9 bases separated the two germline ends. CDR3 DNA sequence: TGTGCCACCAGTGCCTGGGGGGACACTGAAGCTTTCTTT. Translating gives CATSAWGDTEAFF.

In this sample, this clonotype turned up a few times. The chain employs TRBV27 and TRBJ2-7, with TRBD2 identical over 11 bases. The CDR3 spans 17 residues. The junction had 9 bases not matched to a gene; V was cut back by 5 bases and J by 0 bases. Germline V gives CDR1 MNHEY, CDR2 SMNVEV (reference sequence). The CDR3 nucleotides read TGTGCCAGCAGTCTCTTGACTAGCGGGGCGAGCTCCTACGAGCAGTACTTC. Protein product: CASSLLTSGASSYEQYF.

This clonotype was detected many times. The rearrangement links TRBV10-2 to TRBJ2-1; 7 positions agree with TRBD1. Germline-derived CDR1 and CDR2 are WSHSY and SAAADI. The V and J ends lost 6 bases and 2 bases, in that order; junction bases with no gene match: 4. This CDR3 comprises 14 residues. DNA of the CDR3: TGCGCCAGCAGAGACAGGGACACCTACAATGAGCAGTTCTTC. Its protein product is CASRDRDTYNEQFF.

This clonotype was detected only a few times. The V and J genes are TRBV27 and TRBJ1-1, with D unclear. The CDR3 totals 15 residues. V lost 2 bases to trimming and J lost 5 bases, with 15 bases between them. Germline assignment: CDR1 MNHEY and CDR2 SMNVEV (reference sequence). CDR3 nucleotide sequence: TGTGCCAGCAGTTTAAGCGGACCCATGGGAACTGAAGCTTTCTTT. Translation: CASSLSGPMGTEAFF.

This clonotype was counted a few times. The chain has TRBV20-1 and TRBJ1-5; the match to TRBD1 covers 9 bases. The trim removed 6 bases at V and 0 bases at J, leaving 12 bases unmatched. The CDR3 sequence is 17 residues long. Germline values: CDR1 DFQATT, CDR2 SNEGSKA (reference sequence). This chain's CDR3 is CSAPGTGNLNSNQPQHF. The CDR3 DNA reads as TGCAGTGCCCCCGGGACAGGGAACTTAAATAGCAATCAGCCCCAGCATTTT.

The chain uses TRBV5-1 and TRBJ2-1, with 14 bases aligning to TRBD2. The CDR3 contains 15 residues. Germline V gene data show CDR1 as SGHRS and CDR2 as YFSETQ. After removal of 4 bases from V and 8 bases from J, the junction contained 5 bases not matched to a gene. CDR3 sequence: CASSTTSGGAYEQFF. The CDR3 DNA sequence: TGCGCCAGCAGCACGACTAGCGGGGGGGCCTATGAGCAGTTCTTC. Complete variable domain (other parts from reference TRBV5-1 and TRBJ2-1): KAGVTQTPRYLIKTRGQQVTLSCSPISGHRSVSWYQQTPGQGLQFLFEYFSETQRNKGNFPGRFSGRQFSNSRSEMNVSTLELGDSALYLCASSTTSGGAYEQFFGPGTRLTVL.

The chain uses TRBV7-9 and TRBJ2-1, with D perhaps given as TRBD1 or TRBD2 (5 bases each). The ends were cut back, 4 bases at V and 8 bases at J, with 12 bases in the middle. Per germline, CDR1 SEHNR and CDR2 FQNEAQ (reference sequence). The CDR3 extends over 13 amino acids. The CDR3 region is CASSSGSWDEQFF. CDR3 nucleotides: TGTGCCAGCAGCTCAGGGAGTTGGGATGAGCAGTTCTTC.

The chain couples TRBV6-1 to TRBJ1-5, with D possibly matching TRBD1 (5 bases). CDR3 size: 15 residues. V was shortened by 5 bases and J by 0 bases, with 11 bases between the two germline ends. CDR1 is MNHNS and CDR2 is SASEGT in the germline V gene. CDR3 amino acids: CASSTTDNSNQPQHF. DNA of the CDR3: TGTGCCAGCAGTACGACGGACAATAGCAATCAGCCCCAGCATTTT.

The sample holds a few counts of this clonotype. The chain recombines TRBV12-3 or TRBV12-4 with TRBJ2-3; TRBD2 aligns across 10 bases. Germline trimming cut 8 bases from V and 2 bases from J; bases unmatched to any gene: 4. The CDR3 consists of 14 residues. The CDR3 reads CASAGLAATDTQYF. The CDR3 region has the DNA TGTGCCAGCGCCGGACTAGCGGCCACAGATACGCAGTATTTT.

This clonotype occurred a few times. The J gene is TRBJ2-3, the V gene TRBV12-3 or TRBV12-4; D might be TRBD1 (6 bases). The CDR3 contains 17 residues. V gave up 3 bases and J gave up 0 bases, with 16 bases separating them. The CDR3 loop is CASSFRTANLSTDTQYF. The CDR3, as DNA: TGTGCCAGCAGTTTTCGGACAGCCAATTTAAGCACAGATACGCAGTATTTT.

The chain is built from TRBV6-1 and TRBJ1-5; 8 nucleotides line up with TRBD1. The ends lost 4 bases at V and 2 bases at J; junction bases unmatched: 4. This CDR3 comprises 15 residues. Germline V gene data show CDR1 as MNHNS and CDR2 as SASEGT. As DNA, the CDR3 is TGTGCCAGCAGTGCGGACAGGGCGGGCAATCAGCCCCAGCATTTT. Translated: CASSADRAGNQPQHF.

The V gene is TRBV7-9, the J gene TRBJ2-7; maybe TRBD1 (5 bases). This CDR3 contains 12 residues. Trimming shortened V by 1 base and J by 6 bases, and 7 bases separated the two germline ends. Germline CDR1 and CDR2: SEHNR and FQNEAQ (reference sequence). As DNA, the CDR3 is TGTGCCAGCAGCTTAGGACAGACCGAGCAGTACTTC. It yields the protein CASSLGQTEQYF.

The sample holds a few counts of this clonotype. The chain uses TRBV20-1 and TRBJ2-1; D perhaps matches TRBD2 (6 bases). V lost 6 bases to trimming and J lost 0 bases, with 15 bases between them. This CDR3 region has 15 residues. Looked up from germline, CDR1 is DFQATT and CDR2 is SNEGSKA (reference sequence). The CDR3 nucleotides read TGCAGTGCCGCGCCGGGACTCCCCTCCTACAATGAGCAGTTCTTC. Translated: CSAAPGLPSYNEQFF.

This clonotype has more than one count but fewer than ten. CDR3 amino acids: CASSEGIAGNTGELFF. The CDR3 nucleotides read TGTGCCAGCAGTGAGGGAATAGCGGGGAACACCGGGGAGCTGTTTTTT. V gene TRBV6-1 combines with J gene TRBJ2-2, with TRBD2 matching over 7 bases. This CDR3 is 16 amino acids long. CDR1 and CDR2 from the germline V gene are MNHNS and SASEGT. Losses at the gene ends were 3 bases for V and 1 base for J; bases not matched to a gene: 5.

This clonotype came up a few times. The chain joins TRBV7-2 to TRBJ2-3, with unresolved D. The ends were cut back, 8 bases at V and 0 bases at J, with 15 bases in the middle. Germline V gene data show CDR1 as SGHTA and CDR2 as FQGNSA. This CDR3 has 15 amino acids. CDR3 sequence reads: CASGPSWVSTDTQYF. Here the CDR3 DNA reads TGTGCCAGCGGCCCTTCCTGGGTGAGCACAGATACGCAGTATTTT.

Remarks on this clonotype: A read error may explain this, as a much larger clone is one base away. J is TRBJ2-5 and V is TRBV6-1; D not resolved. V lost 6 bases and J lost 2, with 13 bases in between. CDR1 MNHNS and CDR2 SASEGT come from the germline V gene. The CDR3 spans 14 residues. CDR3: CASRIHPTQETQYF. The CDR3 region has the DNA TGTGCCAGCAGGATCCACCCGACACAAGAGACCCAGTACTTC.

This clonotype was found many times. V gene TRBV6-4 combines with J gene TRBJ2-3, with 8 bases fitting TRBD2. With 4 bases clipped from V and 2 bases from J, the junction kept 5 bases outside the gene matches. CDR1 is MRHNA, CDR2 SNTAGT, per germline. The CDR3 runs to 15 residues. The CDR3 DNA sequence: TGTGCCAGCAGTGTTAATAGCGGGATCACAGATACGCAGTATTTT. Protein sequence: CASSVNSGITDTQYF.